This TCR beta chain came from a study of vaccination and CD4 T cells after COVID-19. As concerns this clonotype: Its target is not known.

Sample treatment: roughly 10-day PBMC culture with coronavirus spike peptide pools or control peptides (ViraFEST assay). The Oncomine TCR Beta short-read assay generated sequence data from the DNA of cultured CD4+ T cells. Investigators obtained genomic DNA by extraction from cultured CD4+ T cells. TCRdb used MiXCR to reprocess the PCR reads, holding one entry per CDR3 protein. The sample carries 9,500 to 15,000 distinct CDR3 sequences, 30% recorded once. The CDR3 contains 16 residues. Trimming removed 5 bases from V and 3 bases from J, with 21 bases in between. CDR1 and CDR2 from the germline V gene are DFQATT and SNEGSKA (reference sequence).

This chain uses TRBV20-1 with TRBJ2-3; D possibly corresponds to TRBD2 (6 bases). The sequence was collected from a human donor with COVID-19. Sequencing was done on a sample of cultured CD4+ T cells from blood. CDR3 sequence reads: CSAAQFGGRRTDTQYF. CDR3 nucleotide sequence: TGCAGTGCTGCGCAATTTGGAGGGAGAAGGACAGATACGCAGTATTTT.